This T cell receptor beta chain was recorded in a study of T cell repertoires in cytomegalovirus infection. Study-level background: Carrying CMV and the relevant HLA type showed in public TCR beta signatures.

Points on this clonotype: The antigen is not known.

Each CDR3 protein gets one entry after TCRdb re-called the reads with MiXCR. The repertoire holds around 19,000 distinct CDR3 sequences, with around two fifths as singletons. Study-level results: Pooled public TCR beta family frequency picked out CMV carriers with the relevant HLA.

This CDR3 has 14 residues. The germline V gene has CDR1 SEHNR and CDR2 FQNEAQ (reference sequence). The J segment lost 3 bases and the V segment lost 5 bases, leaving 6 bases of the junction unmatched. This specimen was CD8+ T cells from cultured PBMCs, taken from culture after CMV antigen stimulation. The chain joins TRBV7-9 to TRBJ2-7; 8 positions agree with TRBD2. The sequence derives from a human donor in good health (CMV status not recorded). Some clones in this sample may be carry-over from other donors' samples. CDR3 sequence reads: CASSLSGSRYEQYF. The CDR3 DNA is TGTGCCAGCAGCCTGAGCGGGAGTCGCTACGAGCAGTACTTC.